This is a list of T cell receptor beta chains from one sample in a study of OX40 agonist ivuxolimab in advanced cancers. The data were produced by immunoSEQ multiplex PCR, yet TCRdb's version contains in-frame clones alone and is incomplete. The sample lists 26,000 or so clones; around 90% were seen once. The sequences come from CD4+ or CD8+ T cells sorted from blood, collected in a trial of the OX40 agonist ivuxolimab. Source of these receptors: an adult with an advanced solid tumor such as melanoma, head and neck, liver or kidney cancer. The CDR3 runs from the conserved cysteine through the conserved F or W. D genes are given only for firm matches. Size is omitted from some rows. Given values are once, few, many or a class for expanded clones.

DNA: TGTGCCAGCAGCCAAGTTACAGGGGGAGTCAATGAGCAGTTCTTC
CDR3: CASSQVTGGVNEQFF
D: TRBD1
size: medium-sized
J: TRBJ2-1
V: TRBV14

DNA: TGCGCCAGCAGCCAAGAGACGGGAGCGAACACTGAAGCTTTCTTT
CDR3: CASSQETGANTEAFF
D: .
size: .
J: TRBJ1-1
V: TRBV4-1

DNA: TGTGCCAGCAGCTTAAGAGTGGGGGGGACTGAAGCTTTCTTT
CDR3: CASSLRVGGTEAFF
D: .
size: .
J: TRBJ1-1
V: TRBV7-6

DNA: TGTGCCAGCAGGCCCGACTGGCTCGCATACAATGAGCAGTTCTTC
CDR3: CASRPDWLAYNEQFF
D: .
size: .
J: TRBJ2-1
V: TRBV6-1

DNA: TGCGCCAGCAGCCAAGCCGGGACCGTCCCTTACAATGAGCAGTTCTTC
CDR3: CASSQAGTVPYNEQFF
D: .
size: .
J: TRBJ2-1
V: TRBV4-1

DNA: TGTGCCAGCAGTACCCCACGGAACTATGGCTACACCTTC
CDR3: CASSTPRNYGYTF
D: .
size: .
J: TRBJ1-2
V: TRBV6-9

DNA: TGCGCCAGCAGCTTGGCAGGGGTCAATGAGCAGTTCTTC
CDR3: CASSLAGVNEQFF
D: .
size: .
J: TRBJ2-1
V: TRBV5-1

DNA: TGTGCCAGTAGTATAGAGTTCGGACACAATTACGAGCAGTACTTC
CDR3: CASSIEFGHNYEQYF
D: .
size: .
J: TRBJ2-7
V: TRBV19

DNA: TGCAGCACCCCCCTAGGGGGTGGCGGCTACACCTTC
CDR3: CSTPLGGGGYTF
D: .
size: .
J: TRBJ1-2
V: TRBV29-1

DNA: TGTGCCAGCAGTTTATACGGCTCTGGAAACACCATATATTTT
CDR3: CASSLYGSGNTIYF
D: .
size: .
J: TRBJ1-3
V: TRBV28

DNA: TGTGCCAGCACCGGCGCGTCTGGAAACACTGAAGCTTTCTTT
CDR3: CASTGASGNTEAFF
D: .
size: .
J: TRBJ1-1
V: TRBV7-9

DNA: TGTGCCAGCAGTTTGCCGGGCGGCGGGGGCCGACCCTCCTACAATGAGCAGTTCTTC
CDR3: CASSLPGGGGRPSYNEQFF
D: .
size: .
J: TRBJ2-1
V: TRBV28

DNA: TGTGCCAGCAGCTCCGAAGGCACCGGGGACAACTCCTACGAGCAGTACTTC
CDR3: CASSSEGTGDNSYEQYF
D: .
size: .
J: TRBJ2-7
V: TRBV7-2

DNA: TGTGCCAGTAGTATAACTGATAGTGCTACGCAGTATTTT
CDR3: CASSITDSATQYF
D: .
size: .
J: TRBJ2-3
V: TRBV19

DNA: TGTGCCAGCAGCCCAGCTAGCGGGGCAGATACGCAGTATTTT
CDR3: CASSPASGADTQYF
D: TRBD2
size: .
J: TRBJ2-3
V: TRBV11-3

DNA: TGTGCCAGCAGCCAAGATTTGATGGACCACTCCTACAATGAGCAGTTCTTC
CDR3: CASSQDLMDHSYNEQFF
D: .
size: .
J: TRBJ2-1
V: TRBV14

DNA: TGTGCCAGCCGGGGGGGCAATGAGCAGTTCTTC
CDR3: CASRGGNEQFF
D: TRBD2
size: once
J: TRBJ2-1
V: TRBV27

DNA: TGTGCCATCAGCTGGGGGACCTATGGCTACACCTTC
CDR3: CAISWGTYGYTF
D: .
size: .
J: TRBJ1-2
V: TRBV10-3

DNA: TGCGCCAGCAGCCAAGCCAGCCAAGAGACCCAGTACTTC
CDR3: CASSQASQETQYF
D: .
size: .
J: TRBJ2-5
V: TRBV4-3

DNA: TGTGCTAGTGGTTCCGTACGGAACGAAAAACTGTTTTTT
CDR3: CASGSVRNEKLFF
D: .
size: .
J: TRBJ1-4
V: TRBV12-5

DNA: TGTGCCAGCACCAACACCGGGGAGCTGTTTTTT
CDR3: CASTNTGELFF
D: .
size: .
J: TRBJ2-2
V: TRBV6-1

DNA: TGCGCCAGCAGCACGCCAGCAGCTTTAATATCAGGGGCTCCCTACGAGCAGTACTTC
CDR3: CASSTPAALISGAPYEQYF
D: .
size: .
J: TRBJ2-7
V: TRBV5-1

DNA: TGTGCCAGCAGCAAGCTAGCGGGTTCCTACGAGCAGTACTTC
CDR3: CASSKLAGSYEQYF
D: TRBD2
size: once
J: TRBJ2-7
V: TRBV7-8

DNA: TGTGCCAGCAGTTACGGGACAGGGGGTAATTCTGAAGCTTTCTTT
CDR3: CASSYGTGGNSEAFF
D: TRBD1
size: .
J: TRBJ1-1
V: TRBV6-5

DNA: TGTGCCAGCACAGGGGCGGCGAACTACGAGCAGTACTTC
CDR3: CASTGAANYEQYF
D: .
size: .
J: TRBJ2-7
V: TRBV5-6

DNA: TGTGCCAGCAGTTACTCGATGGGAACAGATACGCAGTATTTT
CDR3: CASSYSMGTDTQYF
D: .
size: .
J: TRBJ2-3
V: TRBV6-6

DNA: TGCAGCGGGTGGTGGGGTAGCAATGAGCAGTTCTTC
CDR3: CSGWWGSNEQFF
D: .
size: medium-sized
J: TRBJ2-1
V: TRBV29-1

DNA: TGTGCCAGCACTAGTTCGGACCATAATTCACCCCTCCACTTT
CDR3: CASTSSDHNSPLHF
D: .
size: once
J: TRBJ1-6
V: TRBV7-2

DNA: TGTGCCAGCAGCCCGGGGCCCGAGCGCCACGAGCAGTACTTC
CDR3: CASSPGPERHEQYF
D: .
size: few
J: TRBJ2-7
V: TRBV7-6

DNA: TGTGCCAGCAGTATAATGGACACCGGGGAGCTGTTTTTT
CDR3: CASSIMDTGELFF
D: .
size: .
J: TRBJ2-2
V: TRBV27

DNA: TGTGCCAGCAGCTCTCCGAAGGGTGAGCAGTTCTTC
CDR3: CASSSPKGEQFF
D: .
size: .
J: TRBJ2-1
V: TRBV7-9

DNA: TGTGCCAGCAGTGAATGGACAGGGGGATCCGGGGAGCTGTTTTTT
CDR3: CASSEWTGGSGELFF
D: TRBD1
size: .
J: TRBJ2-2
V: TRBV6-1

DNA: TGTGCCAGCAGTTACTCGGAAAATTATGAAGCTTTCTTT
CDR3: CASSYSENYEAFF
D: .
size: medium-sized
J: TRBJ1-1
V: TRBV6-5

DNA: TGTGCCAGCAGTTTCAGGGCTTCCTACGAGCAGTACTTC
CDR3: CASSFRASYEQYF
D: .
size: few
J: TRBJ2-7
V: TRBV6-5

DNA: TGTGCCAGCAGCCCGACAGGGGGGTGGGGCTACACCTTC
CDR3: CASSPTGGWGYTF
D: TRBD1
size: .
J: TRBJ1-2
V: TRBV5-4